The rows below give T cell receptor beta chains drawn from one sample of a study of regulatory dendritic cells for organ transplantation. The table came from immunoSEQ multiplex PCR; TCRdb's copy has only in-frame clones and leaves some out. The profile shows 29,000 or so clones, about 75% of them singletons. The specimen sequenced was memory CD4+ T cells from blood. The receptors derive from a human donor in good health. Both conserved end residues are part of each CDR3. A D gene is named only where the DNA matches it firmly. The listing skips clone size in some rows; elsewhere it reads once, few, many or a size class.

cdr3_aa: CASSYRRETYGYTF; cdr3_nt: TGTGCCAGCAGTTACCGCAGGGAAACCTATGGCTACACCTTC; clone_size: -; v_call: TRBV6-5; d_call: -; j_call: TRBJ1-2
cdr3_aa: CSGAYNEKLFF; cdr3_nt: TGCAGCGGAGCCTATAATGAAAAACTGTTTTTT; clone_size: once; v_call: TRBV29-1; d_call: -; j_call: TRBJ1-4
cdr3_aa: CASSLQHYGYTF; cdr3_nt: TGTGCCAGCAGTTTACAGCACTATGGCTACACCTTC; clone_size: -; v_call: TRBV28; d_call: -; j_call: TRBJ1-2
cdr3_aa: CASCTGDWATDTQYF; cdr3_nt: TGTGCCAGCTGCACAGGGGATTGGGCCACAGATACGCAGTATTTT; clone_size: -; v_call: TRBV28; d_call: TRBD1; j_call: TRBJ2-3
cdr3_aa: CASSQTSGSQAYNEQFF; cdr3_nt: TGTGCCAGCAGTCAGACTAGCGGGTCCCAGGCCTACAATGAGCAGTTCTTC; clone_size: -; v_call: TRBV2; d_call: TRBD2; j_call: TRBJ2-1
cdr3_aa: CASSADRNYEQYF; cdr3_nt: TGTGCCAGCAGTGCTGACAGGAACTACGAGCAGTACTTC; clone_size: -; v_call: TRBV2; d_call: -; j_call: TRBJ2-7
cdr3_aa: CASSLGGVGPREQYF; cdr3_nt: TGTGCCAGCAGCTTGGGAGGCGTTGGGCCTCGGGAGCAGTACTTC; clone_size: once; v_call: TRBV5-5; d_call: -; j_call: TRBJ2-7
cdr3_aa: CASSYSSQPQHF; cdr3_nt: TGTGCCAGCAGTTACTCGAGTCAGCCCCAGCATTTT; clone_size: -; v_call: TRBV6-6; d_call: -; j_call: TRBJ1-5
cdr3_aa: CASRKEGLAGAKNTGELFF; cdr3_nt: TGTGCCAGTAGAAAAGAGGGACTAGCGGGGGCCAAGAACACCGGGGAGCTGTTTTTT; clone_size: -; v_call: TRBV19; d_call: TRBD2; j_call: TRBJ2-2
cdr3_aa: CASSRTGTIPGEQYF; cdr3_nt: TGCGCCAGCAGTCGGACCGGGACTATCCCCGGCGAGCAGTACTTC; clone_size: few; v_call: TRBV10-1; d_call: TRBD2; j_call: TRBJ2-7
cdr3_aa: CSVEEGYEQYF; cdr3_nt: TGCAGCGTTGAGGAGGGGTACGAGCAGTACTTC; clone_size: -; v_call: TRBV29-1; d_call: -; j_call: TRBJ2-7
cdr3_aa: CASSFSWDSGTQYF; cdr3_nt: TGTGCCAGCAGTTTTTCCTGGGACTCCGGAACCCAGTACTTC; clone_size: -; v_call: TRBV27; d_call: -; j_call: TRBJ2-5
cdr3_aa: CASSYGGGRSNEQFF; cdr3_nt: TGCGCCAGCAGCTATGGCGGTGGACGAAGCAATGAGCAGTTCTTC; clone_size: -; v_call: TRBV5-1; d_call: -; j_call: TRBJ2-1
cdr3_aa: CASSFGEGETQYF; cdr3_nt: TGTGCCAGCAGCTTTGGGGAGGGAGAGACCCAGTACTTC; clone_size: -; v_call: TRBV7-2; d_call: TRBD2; j_call: TRBJ2-5
cdr3_aa: CASSLGVETQYF; cdr3_nt: TGTGCCAGCAGCTTAGGGGTCGAGACCCAGTACTTC; clone_size: -; v_call: TRBV5-4; d_call: -; j_call: TRBJ2-5
cdr3_aa: CASSHDRGIAGVLFTGELFF; cdr3_nt: TGTGCCAGCAGTCATGATAGGGGTATTGCGGGAGTCCTGTTTACCGGGGAGCTGTTTTTT; clone_size: -; v_call: TRBV28; d_call: TRBD2; j_call: TRBJ2-2
cdr3_aa: CASRASRTSGRAGGELFF; cdr3_nt: TGTGCCAGTAGGGCCTCAAGGACTAGCGGGAGGGCCGGCGGGGAGCTGTTTTTT; clone_size: -; v_call: TRBV19; d_call: TRBD2; j_call: TRBJ2-2
cdr3_aa: CASSLERTDTQYF; cdr3_nt: TGCGCCAGCAGCTTGGAGAGGACAGATACGCAGTATTTT; clone_size: -; v_call: TRBV5-1; d_call: -; j_call: TRBJ2-3
cdr3_aa: CASSQTGGYTEAFF; cdr3_nt: TGCGCCAGCAGCCAAACCGGGGGGTACACTGAAGCTTTCTTT; clone_size: once; v_call: TRBV4-3; d_call: -; j_call: TRBJ1-1
cdr3_aa: CASSSRGRGSYNEQFF; cdr3_nt: TGTGCCAGCAGTTCTCGGGGACGGGGGTCGTACAATGAGCAGTTCTTC; clone_size: -; v_call: TRBV27; d_call: -; j_call: TRBJ2-1
cdr3_aa: CASSFSSTDTQYF; cdr3_nt: TGTGCCAGCAGCTTTAGTAGCACAGATACGCAGTATTTT; clone_size: -; v_call: TRBV7-6; d_call: -; j_call: TRBJ2-3
cdr3_aa: CSVGLAETDTQYF; cdr3_nt: TGCAGCGTGGGACTAGCGGAGACAGATACGCAGTATTTT; clone_size: -; v_call: TRBV29-1; d_call: TRBD2; j_call: TRBJ2-3